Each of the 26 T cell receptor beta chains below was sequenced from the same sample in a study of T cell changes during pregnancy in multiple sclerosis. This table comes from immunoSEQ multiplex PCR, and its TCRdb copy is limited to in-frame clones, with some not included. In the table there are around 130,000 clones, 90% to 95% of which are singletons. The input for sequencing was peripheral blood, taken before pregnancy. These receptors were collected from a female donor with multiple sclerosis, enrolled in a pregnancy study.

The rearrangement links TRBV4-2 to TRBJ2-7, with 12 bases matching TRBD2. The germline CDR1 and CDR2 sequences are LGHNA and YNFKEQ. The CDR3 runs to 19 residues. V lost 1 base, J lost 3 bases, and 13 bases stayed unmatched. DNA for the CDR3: TGTGCCAGCAGCCAAGCCCTGACTAGCGGGAGTGGCCGGGGCTACGAGCAGTACTTC. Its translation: CASSQALTSGSGRGYEQYF.

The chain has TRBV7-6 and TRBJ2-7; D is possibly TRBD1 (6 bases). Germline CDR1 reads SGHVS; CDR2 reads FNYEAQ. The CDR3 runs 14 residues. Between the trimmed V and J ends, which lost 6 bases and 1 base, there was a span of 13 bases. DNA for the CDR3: TGTGCCAGCAGTGCCGAGGGGGTTTCCTACGAGCAGTACTTC. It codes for CASSAEGVSYEQYF.

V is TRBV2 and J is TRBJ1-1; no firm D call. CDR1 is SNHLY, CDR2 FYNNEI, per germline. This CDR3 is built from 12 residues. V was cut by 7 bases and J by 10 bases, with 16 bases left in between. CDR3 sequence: CASTEPLRGAFF. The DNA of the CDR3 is TGTGCCAGCACGGAACCCCTGCGGGGAGCTTTCTTT.

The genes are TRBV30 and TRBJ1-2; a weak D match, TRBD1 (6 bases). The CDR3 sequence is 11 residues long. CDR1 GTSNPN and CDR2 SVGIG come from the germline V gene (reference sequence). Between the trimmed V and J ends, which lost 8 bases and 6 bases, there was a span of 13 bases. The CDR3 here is CAGGKSHGYTF. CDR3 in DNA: TGTGCCGGGGGCAAGAGCCATGGCTACACCTTC.

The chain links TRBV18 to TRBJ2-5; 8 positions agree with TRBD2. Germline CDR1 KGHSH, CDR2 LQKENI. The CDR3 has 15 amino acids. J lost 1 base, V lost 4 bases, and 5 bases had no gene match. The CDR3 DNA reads TGTGCCAGCTCACTCCGCGGGGGGCCCCAAGAGACCCAGTACTTC. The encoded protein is CASSLRGGPQETQYF.

As DNA, the CDR3 is TGTGCCAGCAGACGACAGGGCTCCTACGAGCAGTACTTC. Its protein is CASRRQGSYEQYF. This sequence joins TRBV2 and TRBJ2-7; 7 bases are a match to TRBD1. The CDR3 length is 13 residues. Germline values: CDR1 SNHLY, CDR2 FYNNEI. With V trimmed by 6 bases and J by 0 bases, 2 bases remained unmatched.

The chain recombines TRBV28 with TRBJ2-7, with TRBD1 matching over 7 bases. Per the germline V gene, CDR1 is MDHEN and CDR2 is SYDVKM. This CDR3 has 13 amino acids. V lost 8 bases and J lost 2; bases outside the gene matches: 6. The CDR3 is CASRRGQPYEQYF. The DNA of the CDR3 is TGTGCCAGCCGCCGGGGACAGCCCTACGAGCAGTACTTC.

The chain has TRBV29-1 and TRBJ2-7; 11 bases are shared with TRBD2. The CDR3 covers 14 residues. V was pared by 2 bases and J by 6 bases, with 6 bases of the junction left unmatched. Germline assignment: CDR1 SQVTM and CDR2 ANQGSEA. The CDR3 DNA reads TGCAGCGTTGAATTCCTAGCGGGAGGCGGCGAGCAGTACTTC. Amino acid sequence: CSVEFLAGGGEQYF.

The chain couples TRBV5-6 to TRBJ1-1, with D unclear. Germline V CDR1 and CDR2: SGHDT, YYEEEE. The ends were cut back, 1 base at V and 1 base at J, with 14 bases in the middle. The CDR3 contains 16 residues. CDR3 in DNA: TGTGCCAGCAGCTTGTTTGAGGTCCGGAGGAACACTGAAGCTTTCTTT. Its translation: CASSLFEVRRNTEAFF.

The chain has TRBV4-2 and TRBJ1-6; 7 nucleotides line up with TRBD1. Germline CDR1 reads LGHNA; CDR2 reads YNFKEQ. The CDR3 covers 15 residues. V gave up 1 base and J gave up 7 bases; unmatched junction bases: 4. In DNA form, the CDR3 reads TGTGCCAGCAGCCAAGTACAGGGGAACAATTCACCCCTCCACTTT. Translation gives CASSQVQGNNSPLHF.

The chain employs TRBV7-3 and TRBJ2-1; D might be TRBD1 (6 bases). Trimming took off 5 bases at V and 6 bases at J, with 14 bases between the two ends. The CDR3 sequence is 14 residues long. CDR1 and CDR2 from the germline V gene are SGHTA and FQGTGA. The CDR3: CASSLDRTVNEQFF. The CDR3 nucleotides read TGTGCCAGCAGCCTAGACCGGACAGTCAATGAGCAGTTCTTC.

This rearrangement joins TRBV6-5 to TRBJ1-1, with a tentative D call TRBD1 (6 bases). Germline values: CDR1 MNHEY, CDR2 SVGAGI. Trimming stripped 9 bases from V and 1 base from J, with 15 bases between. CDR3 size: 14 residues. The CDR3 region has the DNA TGTGCCAGTACAGGGATTTCACCGAACACTGAAGCTTTCTTT. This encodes CASTGISPNTEAFF.

CDR3 loop: CATSSSSGETQYF. CDR3 DNA sequence: TGTGCCACCAGCAGCTCATCGGGAGAGACCCAGTACTTC. This chain connects TRBV15 to TRBJ2-5; D gene uncertain. V lost 3 bases, J lost 4 bases, and 9 bases lay in between. Germline values: CDR1 LNHNV, CDR2 YYDKDF (reference sequence). CDR3 length equals 13 residues.

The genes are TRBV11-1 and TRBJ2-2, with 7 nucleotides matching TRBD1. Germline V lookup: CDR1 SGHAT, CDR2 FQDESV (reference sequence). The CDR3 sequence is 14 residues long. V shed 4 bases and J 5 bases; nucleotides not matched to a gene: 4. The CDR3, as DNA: TGTGCCAGCAGCTCCGTCAGGGGGACCGGGGAGCTGTTTTTT. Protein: CASSSVRGTGELFF.

CDR3 sequence (DNA): TGTGCCAGCAGCGTAGGGCGGGGCCCCACTGAAGCTTTCTTT. Residues: CASSVGRGPTEAFF. The chain combines TRBV9 with TRBJ1-1; the D gene is possibly TRBD1 (5 bases). The germline V gene encodes CDR1 SGDLS and CDR2 YYNGEE. V lost 0 bases and J lost 4, with 10 bases in between. The CDR3 contains 14 residues.

CDR3 bases: TGTGCCAGCAGTGGCCCAGGGACTAGCGGGAGGGTAGAATCAGATACGCAGTATTTT. Its translation is CASSGPGTSGRVESDTQYF. The chain couples TRBV6-1 to TRBJ2-3, with 16 bases matching TRBD2. Germline CDR1 and CDR2: MNHNS and SASEGT. The CDR3 is 19 residues long. Trimming cost V 4 bases and J 4 bases; bases outside gene matches: 11.

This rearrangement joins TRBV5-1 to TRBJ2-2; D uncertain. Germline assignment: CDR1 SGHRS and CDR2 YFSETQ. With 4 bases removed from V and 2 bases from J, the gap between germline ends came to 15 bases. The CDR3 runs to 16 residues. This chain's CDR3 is CASSEADRINTGELFF. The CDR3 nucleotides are TGCGCCAGCAGCGAGGCAGACCGAATTAACACCGGGGAGCTGTTTTTT.

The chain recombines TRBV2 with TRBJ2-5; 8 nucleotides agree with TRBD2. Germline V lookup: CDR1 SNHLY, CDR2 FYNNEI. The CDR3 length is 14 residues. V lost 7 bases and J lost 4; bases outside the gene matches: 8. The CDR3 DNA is TGTGCCAGCATAGGCGGGGGGCTAGGAGAGACCCAGTACTTC. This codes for CASIGGGLGETQYF. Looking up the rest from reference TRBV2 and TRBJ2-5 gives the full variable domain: EPEVTQTPSHQVTQMGQEVILRCVPISNHLYFYWYRQILGQKVEFLVSFYNNEISEKSEIFDDQFSVERPDGSNFTLKIRSTKLEDSAMYFCASIGGGLGETQYFGPGTRLLVL.

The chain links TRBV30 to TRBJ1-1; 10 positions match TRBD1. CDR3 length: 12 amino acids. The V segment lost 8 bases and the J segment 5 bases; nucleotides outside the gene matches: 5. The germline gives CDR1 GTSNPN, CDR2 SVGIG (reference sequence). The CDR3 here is CAGQGVRTEAFF. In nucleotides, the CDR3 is TGTGCCGGACAGGGGGTCAGGACTGAAGCTTTCTTT. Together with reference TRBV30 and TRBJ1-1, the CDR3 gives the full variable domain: SQTIHQWPATLVQPVGSPLSLECTVEGTSNPNLYWYRQAAGRGLQLLFYSVGIGQISSEVPQNLSASRPQDRQFILSSKKLLLSDSGFYLCAGQGVRTEAFFGQGTRLTVV.

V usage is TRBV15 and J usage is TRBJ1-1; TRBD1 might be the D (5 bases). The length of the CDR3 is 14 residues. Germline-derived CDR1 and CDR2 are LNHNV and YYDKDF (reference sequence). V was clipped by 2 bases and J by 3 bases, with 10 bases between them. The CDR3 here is CATSRLSRDTEAFF. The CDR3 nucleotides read TGTGCCACCAGCAGACTGTCCAGGGACACTGAAGCTTTCTTT.

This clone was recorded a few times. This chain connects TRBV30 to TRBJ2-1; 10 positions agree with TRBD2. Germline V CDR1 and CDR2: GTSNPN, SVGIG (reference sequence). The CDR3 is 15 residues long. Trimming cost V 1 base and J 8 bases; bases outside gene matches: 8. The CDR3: CAWSASLAGVYEQFF. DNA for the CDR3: TGTGCCTGGAGTGCTAGTCTAGCGGGGGTCTATGAGCAGTTCTTC.

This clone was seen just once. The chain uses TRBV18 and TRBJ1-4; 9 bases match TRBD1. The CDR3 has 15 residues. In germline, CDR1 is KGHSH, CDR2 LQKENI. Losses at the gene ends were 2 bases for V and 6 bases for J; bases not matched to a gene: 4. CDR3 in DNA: TGTGCCAGCTCACCAGGACAGGGGAGGGATGAAAAACTGTTTTTT. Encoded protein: CASSPGQGRDEKLFF.

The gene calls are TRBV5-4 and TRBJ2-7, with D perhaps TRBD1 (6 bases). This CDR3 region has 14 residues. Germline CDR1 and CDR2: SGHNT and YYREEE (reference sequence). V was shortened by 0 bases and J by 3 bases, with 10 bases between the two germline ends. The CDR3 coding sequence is TGTGCCAGCAGCTTGGCAGGGGCGAACTACGAGCAGTACTTC. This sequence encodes CASSLAGANYEQYF.

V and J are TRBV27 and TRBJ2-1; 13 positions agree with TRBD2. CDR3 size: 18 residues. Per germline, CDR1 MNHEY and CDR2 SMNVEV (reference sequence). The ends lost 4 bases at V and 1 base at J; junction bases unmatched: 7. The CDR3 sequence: CASSWTSGSIPSYNEQFF. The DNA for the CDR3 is TGTGCCAGCAGTTGGACTAGCGGGAGTATACCGTCCTACAATGAGCAGTTCTTC.

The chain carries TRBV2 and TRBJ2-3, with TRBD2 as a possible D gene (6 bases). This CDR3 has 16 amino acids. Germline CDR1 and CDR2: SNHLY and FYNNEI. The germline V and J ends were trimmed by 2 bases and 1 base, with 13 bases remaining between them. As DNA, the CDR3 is TGTGCCAGCAGTGAACTTTCGCGGGGTGGCACAGATACGCAGTATTTT. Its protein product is CASSELSRGGTDTQYF. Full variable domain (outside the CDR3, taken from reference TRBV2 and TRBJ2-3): EPEVTQTPSHQVTQMGQEVILRCVPISNHLYFYWYRQILGQKVEFLVSFYNNEISEKSEIFDDQFSVERPDGSNFTLKIRSTKLEDSAMYFCASSELSRGGTDTQYFGPGTRLTVL.

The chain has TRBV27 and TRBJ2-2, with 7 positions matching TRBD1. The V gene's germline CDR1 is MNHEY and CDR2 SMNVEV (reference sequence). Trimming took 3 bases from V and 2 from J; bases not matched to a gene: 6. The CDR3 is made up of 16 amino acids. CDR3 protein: CASSFGTVLNTGELFF. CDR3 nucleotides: TGTGCCAGCAGTTTCGGGACAGTACTTAACACCGGGGAGCTGTTTTTT.